This TCR beta chain was sequenced during a study of cytomegalovirus exposure and HLA in healthy donors. General observations from the study: Later on, a genetic analysis was performed. It linked a missense variant in DCLRE1C with V- and J-gene trimming of TCR beta. Among CMV-associated TCR beta chains, most appeared HLA-restricted in a later analysis.

PCR was performed using 60 Vbeta and 13 Jbeta primers. Generated by immunoSEQ multiplex PCR, the TCRdb table keeps only in-frame clones and is missing some. The repertoire holds some 130,000 clones, with around four fifths as singletons. The V segment lost 4 bases and the J segment 7 bases; nucleotides outside the gene matches: 11. CDR1 SQVTM and CDR2 ANQGSEA come from the germline V gene. The CDR3 totals 15 residues. This clone showed up just a few times. Its target is unknown. Specimen: PBMCs. The clonotype originates from a male donor in good health and CMV-seronegative. The V and J genes are TRBV29-1 and TRBJ2-1, with 9 bases lining up with TRBD2. The CDR3 is CSVVVGGRAGNEQFF. The CDR3 nucleotides are TGCAGCGTTGTTGTAGGCGGGAGGGCCGGTAATGAGCAGTTCTTC.